This entry is about one TCR beta chain. The data stem from a study of blood T cell repertoires in COVID-19. The overall study: Nucleic acid was either cDNA or gDNA, and it came from T cells, B-cell-depleted T cells, or PBMCs.

Residents of 24 US areas, aged about 18 to 89 years, made up the participants. Assignments of participants to cohorts depended upon their own reported clinical history. Participants classified as exposed had met a COVID-19 case within 2 weeks before study entry. Assay used: immunoSEQ multiplex PCR; TCRdb lists only in-frame clones, some missing. This repertoire shows 200,000 to 300,000 clones, approximately 89% found once; its top ten account for about 3.4%. J gave up 4 bases and V 2 bases, and 1 base lay outside the gene matches. The germline V gene encodes CDR1 MNHNS and CDR2 SASEGT. The CDR3 runs to 15 residues.

Material for sequencing was PBMCs or T cells enriched from blood (not recorded which). The chain has TRBV6-1 and TRBJ2-3, with 12 bases aligning to TRBD2. The source is a woman aged 40 to 50 who had been exposed to COVID-19. The DNA of the CDR3 is TGTGCCAGCAGTGAACTAGCGGGGGGGCCAGATACGCAGTATTTT. As protein: CASSELAGGPDTQYF.